A selection of T cell receptor beta chains follows, all from one sample in a study of sequential checkpoint blockade in melanoma. Measured with immunoSEQ multiplex PCR; TCRdb has only the in-frame clones, and not every one. The sample records fewer than 25,000 clones, roughly 80% being singletons. This material consisted of CD8+ T cells sorted from blood (inferred from file names), taken from a patient given nivolumab and ipilimumab in sequence. The receptors shown here come from a human donor with melanoma. CDR3s include the opening cysteine and the closing phenylalanine or tryptophan. A D gene is named only where the DNA matches it firmly. Size is stated for part of the rows, as once, few or many counts, or as a class when the clone is expanded.

V: TRBV19
size: NA
D: NA
length: 16
J: TRBJ2-2
CDR3: CASSIIPGSSTGELFF
DNA: TGTGCCAGTAGTATAATCCCAGGGTCTAGCACCGGGGAGCTGTTTTTT

V: TRBV5-1
size: NA
D: TRBD1
length: 14
J: TRBJ2-7
CDR3: CASSYRDRGYEQYF
DNA: TGCGCCAGCAGCTACCGGGACAGGGGCTACGAGCAGTACTTC

V: TRBV7-3
size: NA
D: TRBD1
length: 15
J: TRBJ2-1
CDR3: CASSHSGTGGNEQFF
DNA: TGTGCCAGCAGCCACTCCGGGACAGGGGGCAATGAGCAGTTCTTC

V: TRBV7-9
size: NA
D: NA
length: 15
J: TRBJ2-7
CDR3: CASSLGQGLSYEQYF
DNA: TGTGCCAGCAGCCTCGGACAGGGACTATCCTACGAGCAGTACTTC

V: TRBV29-1
size: NA
D: NA
length: 15
J: TRBJ1-1
CDR3: CSVEGGGRSWTEAFF
DNA: TGCAGCGTTGAAGGGGGGGGTAGGTCCTGGACTGAAGCTTTCTTT

V: TRBV7-2
size: NA
D: TRBD1
length: 16
J: TRBJ2-3
CDR3: CASSPWAGGLTDTQYF
DNA: TGTGCCAGCAGCCCCTGGGCAGGGGGCCTCACAGATACGCAGTATTTT

V: TRBV4-3
size: NA
D: TRBD1
length: 16
J: TRBJ2-1
CDR3: CASSQEDRAPDNEQFF
DNA: TGCGCCAGCAGCCAAGAGGACAGGGCCCCCGACAATGAGCAGTTCTTC

V: TRBV6-4
size: NA
D: NA
length: 13
J: TRBJ2-2
CDR3: CASSETGTGELFF
DNA: TGTGCCAGCAGTGAAACAGGGACCGGGGAGCTGTTTTTT

V: TRBV7-2
size: NA
D: NA
length: 15
J: TRBJ2-3
CDR3: CASSSRGFRADTQYF
DNA: TGTGCCAGCAGCTCAAGGGGGTTTAGAGCAGATACGCAGTATTTT

V: TRBV9
size: few
D: NA
length: 15
J: TRBJ2-7
CDR3: CASSGRVDSTYEQYF
DNA: TGTGCCAGCAGCGGGAGGGTAGACTCGACCTACGAGCAGTACTTC

V: TRBV12-5
size: NA
D: NA
length: 15
J: TRBJ2-3
CDR3: CASGLNSRRTDTQYF
DNA: TGTGCTAGTGGCCTAAATTCCAGGCGCACAGATACGCAGTATTTT